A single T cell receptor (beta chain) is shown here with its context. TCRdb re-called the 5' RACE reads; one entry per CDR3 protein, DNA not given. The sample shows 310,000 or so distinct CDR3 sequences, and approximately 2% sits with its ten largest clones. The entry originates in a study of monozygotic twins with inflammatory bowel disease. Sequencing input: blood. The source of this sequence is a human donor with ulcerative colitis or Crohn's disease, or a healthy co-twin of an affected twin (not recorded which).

CDR3 residues: CASSQLPGLIGASQETQYF. The chain employs TRBV4-1 and TRBJ2-5; no DNA is available, so the TRBD1 call from TCRdb remains unchecked. This CDR3 has 19 amino acids. Looked up from germline, CDR1 is MGHRA and CDR2 is YSYEKL.